This T cell receptor beta chain stems from a study of T cells in Graves' hyperthyroidism and ophthalmopathy. Notes on the study in general: Researchers found most expanded thyroid clonotypes above 0.001 in blood as well. A 13 V-J model separated ophthalmopathy from stable hyperthyroidism.

Amplification targeted TCR beta CDR3 regions from RNA transcripts. The primer set for the first-round RT-PCR of the TCR CDR3 was HTBI. MiXCR, applied by TCRdb to the multiplex PCR reads, yields one record per CDR3 protein. The repertoire holds hundreds of thousands of distinct CDR3 sequences, with 18% as singletons. Trimming took 1 base from V and 3 from J, leaving 12 bases between them. The CDR3 covers 15 residues. Germline CDR1 reads KGHSH; CDR2 reads LQKENI. It was uncontrolled infection, other autoimmune disease, pregnancy or lactation that excluded patients. Orbital computed tomography and thyroid ultrasound, together with serum TRAb and thyroxine and clinical symptoms, were used for diagnoses. The table lists this clonotype with many counts. No antigen is known for it.

This sequence originates from a woman aged 50 to 60 with Graves' hyperthyroidism that later progressed to Graves' ophthalmopathy. V and J are TRBV18 and TRBJ1-1; no definite D call. Input material: blood. CDR3: CASSPRAVLYTEAFF. The CDR3 DNA reads as TGTGCCAGCTCACCACGTGCAGTTTTATACACTGAAGCTTTCTTT. Combining the CDR3 with reference TRBV18 and TRBJ1-1 gives the whole variable domain NAGVMQNPRHLVRRRGQEARLRCSPMKGHSHVYWYRQLPEEGLKFMVYLQKENIIDESGMPKERFSAEFPKEGPSILRIQQVVRGDSAAYFCASSPRAVLYTEAFFGQGTRLTVV.